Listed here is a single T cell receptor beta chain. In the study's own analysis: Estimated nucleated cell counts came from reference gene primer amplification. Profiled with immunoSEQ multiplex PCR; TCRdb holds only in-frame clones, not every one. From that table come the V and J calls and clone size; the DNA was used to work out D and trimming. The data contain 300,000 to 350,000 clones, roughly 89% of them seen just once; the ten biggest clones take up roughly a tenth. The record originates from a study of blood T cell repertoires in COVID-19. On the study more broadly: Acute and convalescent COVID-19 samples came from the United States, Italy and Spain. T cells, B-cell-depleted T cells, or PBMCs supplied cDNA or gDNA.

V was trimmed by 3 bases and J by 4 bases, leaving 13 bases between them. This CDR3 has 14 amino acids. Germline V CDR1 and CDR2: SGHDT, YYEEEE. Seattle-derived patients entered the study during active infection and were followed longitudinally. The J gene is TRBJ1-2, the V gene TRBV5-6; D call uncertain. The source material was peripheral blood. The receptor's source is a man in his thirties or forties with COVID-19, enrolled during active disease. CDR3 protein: CASSSPAGVYGYTF. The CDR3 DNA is TGTGCCAGCAGCTCGCCGGCGGGCGTCTATGGCTACACCTTC.